A single sample gave rise to the 10 T cell receptor beta chains below, sequenced in a study of blood T cell repertoires in COVID-19. Only in-frame clones appear in the TCRdb table, and some are missing; sequencing was by immunoSEQ multiplex PCR. This table has roughly 70,000 clones, about 90% appearing once. Sequenced material: peripheral blood. The receptors come from a human donor with active COVID-19. The donor label of this sample is uncertain.

Worth noting for this clone: The junction departs from the called germline gene at one end, perhaps through a read error. CDR3 loop: CASSLAGQGSPLHF. Written as DNA, the CDR3 is TGTGCCAGCAGCCTAGCCGGGCAGGGATCACCCCTCCACTTT. The V and J genes are TRBV7-2 and TRBJ1-6, with D maybe TRBD1 (5 bases). CDR3 length: 14 residues. Germline lookup yields CDR1 SGHTA and CDR2 FQGNSA.

In its sample, this clone was seen once. The chain joins TRBV18 to TRBJ2-7, with 7 nucleotides matching TRBD1. The CDR3 contains 14 residues. V lost 3 bases to trimming and J lost 7 bases; unmatched junction nucleotides: 9. Germline values: CDR1 KGHSH, CDR2 LQKENI. The DNA for the CDR3 is TGTGCCAGCTCACCCCGACAGGGAAGTCAGGAGCAGTACTTC. Translation gives CASSPRQGSQEQYF.

The V and J genes are TRBV14 and TRBJ1-2, with TRBD1 matching 9 bases. The CDR3 is 15 residues long. Unmatched junction bases numbered 3, after V lost 0 bases and J lost 4 bases. The germline V gene has CDR1 SGHDN and CDR2 FVKESK. CDR3 sequence: CASSQDGTGSYGYTF. The CDR3 region has the DNA TGTGCCAGCAGCCAAGATGGGACAGGGTCCTATGGCTACACCTTC.

This clone was observed a single time. The rearrangement joins TRBV29-1 to TRBJ2-7; no clear D. V lost 4 bases and J lost 0, with 13 bases in between. CDR1 is SQVTM, CDR2 ANQGSEA, per germline. The length of the CDR3 is 14 residues. Here the CDR3 reads CSVVDRRSSYEQYF. The DNA of the CDR3 is TGCAGCGTTGTAGATAGGAGAAGCTCCTACGAGCAGTACTTC.

V usage is TRBV7-6 and J usage is TRBJ2-1, with 8 bases matching TRBD1. This CDR3 region has 16 residues. Germline CDR1 reads SGHVS; CDR2 reads FNYEAQ. V gave up 5 bases and J gave up 4 bases; unmatched junction bases: 10. DNA for the CDR3: TGTGCCAGCAGCGCATTAACCGGGACAGGATACAATGAGCAGTTCTTC. It is translated as CASSALTGTGYNEQFF.

This rearrangement joins TRBV28 to TRBJ2-3, with TRBD1 as a possible D gene (5 bases). Trimming left V 4 bases short and J 0 bases short, with 14 bases between. The germline CDR1 and CDR2 sequences are MDHEN and SYDVKM. The CDR3 consists of 16 residues. CDR3 residues: CASSSQDKASTDTQYF. The CDR3 DNA sequence: TGTGCCAGCAGTTCCCAGGACAAGGCTAGCACAGATACGCAGTATTTT.

V and J are TRBV9 and TRBJ2-1, with D perhaps TRBD2 (6 bases). The CDR3 spans 12 residues. Trimming left V 0 bases short and J 9 bases short, with 7 bases between. From germline, CDR1 is SGDLS and CDR2 YYNGEE. DNA for the CDR3: TGTGCCAGCAGCGTAGTGGGGGGTGAGCAGTTCTTC. This gives the protein CASSVVGGEQFF.

The rearrangement joins TRBV7-2 to TRBJ1-5; weak D call: TRBD1 (6 bases). This CDR3 contains 14 residues. The V and J ends lost 5 bases and 2 bases respectively, with 10 bases between them. In germline, CDR1 is SGHTA, CDR2 FQGNSA. In DNA form, the CDR3 reads TGTGCCAGCAGCGAACGGACAGGCAATCAGCCCCAGCATTTT. Residues: CASSERTGNQPQHF.

This chain connects TRBV7-2 to TRBJ2-3, with TRBD2 identical over 14 bases. CDR1 is SGHTA and CDR2 is FQGNSA in the germline V gene. The CDR3 loop spans 19 amino acids. After removal of 5 bases from V and 4 bases from J, the junction contained 14 bases not matched to a gene. For the CDR3, the DNA is TGTGCCAGCAGCCCTCCGCCGACTAGCGGGAGGGCCGGGGCAGATACGCAGTATTTT. Translated, it gives CASSPPPTSGRAGADTQYF. Complete variable domain (other parts from reference TRBV7-2 and TRBJ2-3): GAGVSQSPSNKVTEKGKDVELRCDPISGHTALYWYRQSLGQGLEFLIYFQGNSAPDKSGLPSDRFSAERTGGSVSTLTIQRTQQEDSAVYLCASSPPPTSGRAGADTQYFGPGTRLTVL.

The table lists this clone with a count of one. This sequence joins TRBV7-9 and TRBJ2-3, with a tentative D call TRBD2 (5 bases). CDR1 SEHNR and CDR2 FQNEAQ come from the germline V gene (reference sequence). The CDR3 extends over 14 amino acids. V was trimmed by 5 bases and J by 3 bases, leaving 12 bases between them. The CDR3 nucleotides read TGTGCCAGCAGCCGCACCCGAGGGACAGATACGCAGTATTTT. It codes for CASSRTRGTDTQYF.